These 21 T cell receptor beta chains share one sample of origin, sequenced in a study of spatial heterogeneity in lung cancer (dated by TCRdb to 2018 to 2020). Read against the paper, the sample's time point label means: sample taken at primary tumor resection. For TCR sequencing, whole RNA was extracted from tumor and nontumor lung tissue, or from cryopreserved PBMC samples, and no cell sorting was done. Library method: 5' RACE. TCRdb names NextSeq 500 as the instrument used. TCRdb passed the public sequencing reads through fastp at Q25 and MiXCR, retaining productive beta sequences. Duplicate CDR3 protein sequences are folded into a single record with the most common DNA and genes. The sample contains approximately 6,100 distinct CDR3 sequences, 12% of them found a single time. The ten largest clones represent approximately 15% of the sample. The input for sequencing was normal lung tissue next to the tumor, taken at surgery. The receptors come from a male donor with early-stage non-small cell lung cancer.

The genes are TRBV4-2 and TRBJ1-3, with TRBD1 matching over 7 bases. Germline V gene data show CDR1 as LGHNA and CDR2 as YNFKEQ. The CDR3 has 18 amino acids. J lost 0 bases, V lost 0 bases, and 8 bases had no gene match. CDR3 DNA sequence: TGTGCCAGCAGCCAAGATCCAGGGGGGCGATCCTCTGGAAACACCATATATTTT. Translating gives CASSQDPGGRSSGNTIYF.

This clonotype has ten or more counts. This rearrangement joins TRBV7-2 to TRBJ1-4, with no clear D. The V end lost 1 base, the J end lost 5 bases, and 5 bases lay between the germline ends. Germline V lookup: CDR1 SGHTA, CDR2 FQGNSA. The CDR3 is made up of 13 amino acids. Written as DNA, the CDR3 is TGTGCCAGCAGCTTAGAACTCAATGAAAAACTGTTTTTT. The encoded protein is CASSLELNEKLFF.

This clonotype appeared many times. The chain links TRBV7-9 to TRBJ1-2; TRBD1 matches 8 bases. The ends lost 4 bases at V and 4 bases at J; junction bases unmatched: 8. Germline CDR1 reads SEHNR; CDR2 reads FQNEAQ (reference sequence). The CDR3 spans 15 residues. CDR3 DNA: TGTGCCAGCAGCTCATCAACGGACAGGGCCTATGGCTACACCTTC. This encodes CASSSSTDRAYGYTF.

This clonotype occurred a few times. The CDR3 here is CASSLFRVAKNIQYF. The CDR3, as DNA: TGTGCCAGCAGTTTATTCCGGGTAGCCAAAAACATTCAGTACTTC. The rearrangement links TRBV28 to TRBJ2-4; D is unclear. The CDR3 extends over 15 amino acids. Germline V gives CDR1 MDHEN, CDR2 SYDVKM. The V gene lost 1 base and the J gene lost 0 bases, with 7 bases spanning the gap.

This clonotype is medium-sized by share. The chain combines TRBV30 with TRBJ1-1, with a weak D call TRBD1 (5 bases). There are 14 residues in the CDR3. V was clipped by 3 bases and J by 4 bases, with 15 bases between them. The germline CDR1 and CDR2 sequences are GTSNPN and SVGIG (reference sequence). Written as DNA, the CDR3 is TGTGCCTGGAGAGGGGACTCTAGAGCCACTGAAGCTTTCTTT. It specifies CAWRGDSRATEAFF.

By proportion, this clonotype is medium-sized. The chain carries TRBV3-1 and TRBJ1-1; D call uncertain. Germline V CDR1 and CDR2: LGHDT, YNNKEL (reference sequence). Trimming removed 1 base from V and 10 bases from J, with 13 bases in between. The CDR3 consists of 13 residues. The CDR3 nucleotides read TGTGCCAGCAGCCAAGTAGAGGGCTCGGGAGCTTTCTTT. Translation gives CASSQVEGSGAFF.

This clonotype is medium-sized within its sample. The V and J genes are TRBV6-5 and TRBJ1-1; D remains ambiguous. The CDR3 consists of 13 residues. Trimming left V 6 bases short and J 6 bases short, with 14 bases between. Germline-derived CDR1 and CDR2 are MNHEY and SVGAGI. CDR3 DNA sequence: TGTGCCAGCAGCATACATCCAAATGCTGAAGCTTTCTTT. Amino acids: CASSIHPNAEAFF.

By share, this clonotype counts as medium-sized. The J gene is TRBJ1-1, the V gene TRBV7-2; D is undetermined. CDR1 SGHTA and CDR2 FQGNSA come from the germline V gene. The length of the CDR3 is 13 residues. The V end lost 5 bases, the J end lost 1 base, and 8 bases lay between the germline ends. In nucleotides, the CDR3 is TGTGCCAGCAGCACACAAGAGAACACTGAAGCTTTCTTT. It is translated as CASSTQENTEAFF. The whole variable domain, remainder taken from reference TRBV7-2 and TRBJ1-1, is GAGVSQSPSNKVTEKGKDVELRCDPISGHTALYWYRQSLGQGLEFLIYFQGNSAPDKSGLPSDRFSAERTGGSVSTLTIQRTQQEDSAVYLCASSTQENTEAFFGQGTRLTVV.

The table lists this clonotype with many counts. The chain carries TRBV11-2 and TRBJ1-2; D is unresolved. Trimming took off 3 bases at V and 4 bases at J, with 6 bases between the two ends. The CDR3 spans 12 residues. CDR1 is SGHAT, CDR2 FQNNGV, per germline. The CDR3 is CASSFIGYGYTF. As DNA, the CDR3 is TGTGCCAGCAGCTTCATCGGCTATGGCTACACCTTC.

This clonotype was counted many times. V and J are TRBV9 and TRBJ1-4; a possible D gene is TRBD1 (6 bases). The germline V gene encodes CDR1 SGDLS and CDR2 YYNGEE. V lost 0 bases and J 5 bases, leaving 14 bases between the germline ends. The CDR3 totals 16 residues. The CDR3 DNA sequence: TGTGCCAGCAGCGTAGCCCCGACGACAGGAAATGAAAAACTGTTTTTT. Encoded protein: CASSVAPTTGNEKLFF.

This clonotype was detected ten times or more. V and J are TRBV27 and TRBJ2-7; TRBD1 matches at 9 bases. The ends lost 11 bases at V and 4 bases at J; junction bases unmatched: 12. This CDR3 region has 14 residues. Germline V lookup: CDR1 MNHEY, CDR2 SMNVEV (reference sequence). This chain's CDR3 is CASSEDRGVYEQYF. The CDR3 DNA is TGTGCCTCCAGTGAGGACAGGGGAGTATACGAGCAGTACTTC.

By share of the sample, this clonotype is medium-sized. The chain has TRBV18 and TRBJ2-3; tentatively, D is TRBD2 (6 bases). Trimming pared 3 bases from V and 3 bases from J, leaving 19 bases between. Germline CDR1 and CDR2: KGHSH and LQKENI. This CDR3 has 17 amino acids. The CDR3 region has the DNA TGTGCCAGCTCACCCGTTTATAGCGGAATATTAACAGATACGCAGTATTTT. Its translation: CASSPVYSGILTDTQYF.

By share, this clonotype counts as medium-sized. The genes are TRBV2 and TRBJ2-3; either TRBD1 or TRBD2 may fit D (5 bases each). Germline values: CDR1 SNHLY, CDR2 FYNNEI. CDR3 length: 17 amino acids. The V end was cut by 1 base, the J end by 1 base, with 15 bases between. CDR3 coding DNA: TGTGCCAGCAGTGAAGGCTGGGGGATCTCAGGCACAGATACGCAGTATTTT. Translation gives CASSEGWGISGTDTQYF. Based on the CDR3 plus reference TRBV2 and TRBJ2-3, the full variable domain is EPEVTQTPSHQVTQMGQEVILRCVPISNHLYFYWYRQILGQKVEFLVSFYNNEISEKSEIFDDQFSVERPDGSNFTLKIRSTKLEDSAMYFCASSEGWGISGTDTQYFGPGTRLTVL.

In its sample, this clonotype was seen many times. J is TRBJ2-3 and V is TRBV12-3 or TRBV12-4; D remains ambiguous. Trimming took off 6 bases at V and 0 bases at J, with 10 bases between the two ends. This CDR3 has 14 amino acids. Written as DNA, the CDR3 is TGTGCCAGCAGCCAAGGTGCTAGCACAGATACGCAGTATTTT. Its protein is CASSQGASTDTQYF.

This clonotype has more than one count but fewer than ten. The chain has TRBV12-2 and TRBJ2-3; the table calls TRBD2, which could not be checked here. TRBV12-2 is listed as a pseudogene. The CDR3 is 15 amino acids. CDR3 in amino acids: CASRLAGAGTDTQYF. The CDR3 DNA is TGTGCAAGTCGCCTAGCGGGAGCGGGCACAGATACGCAGTATTTT.

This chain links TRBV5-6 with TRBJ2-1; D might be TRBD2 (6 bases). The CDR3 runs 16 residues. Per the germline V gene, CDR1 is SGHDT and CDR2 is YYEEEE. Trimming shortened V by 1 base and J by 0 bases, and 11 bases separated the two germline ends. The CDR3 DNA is TGTGCCAGCAGCTTGAGGGTCGGGAGCTCCTACAATGAGCAGTTCTTC. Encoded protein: CASSLRVGSSYNEQFF.

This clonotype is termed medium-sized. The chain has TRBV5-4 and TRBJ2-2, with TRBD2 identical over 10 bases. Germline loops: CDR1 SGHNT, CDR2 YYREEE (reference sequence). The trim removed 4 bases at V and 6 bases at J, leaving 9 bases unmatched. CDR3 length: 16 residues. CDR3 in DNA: TGTGCCAGCAGCACCTCTAGCGGGAGTTCGGCCGGGGAGCTGTTTTTT. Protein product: CASSTSSGSSAGELFF. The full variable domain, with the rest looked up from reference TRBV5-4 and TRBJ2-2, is ETGVTQSPTHLIKTRGQQVTLRCSSQSGHNTVSWYQQALGQGPQFIFQYYREEENGRGNFPPRFSGLQFPNYSSELNVNALELDDSALYLCASSTSSGSSAGELFFGEGSRLTVL.

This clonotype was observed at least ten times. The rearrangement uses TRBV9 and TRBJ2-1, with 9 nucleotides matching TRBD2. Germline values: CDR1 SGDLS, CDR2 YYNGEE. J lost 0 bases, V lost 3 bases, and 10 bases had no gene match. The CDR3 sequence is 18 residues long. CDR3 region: CASSDPKAGGFSYNEQFF. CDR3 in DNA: TGTGCCAGCAGCGACCCGAAAGCGGGAGGTTTCTCCTACAATGAGCAGTTCTTC. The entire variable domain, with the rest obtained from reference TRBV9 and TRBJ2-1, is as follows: DSGVTQTPKHLITATGQRVTLRCSPRSGDLSVYWYQQSLDQGLQFLIQYYNGEERAKGNILERFSAQQFPDLHSELNLSSLELGDSALYFCASSDPKAGGFSYNEQFFGPGTRLTVL.

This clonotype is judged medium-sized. CDR3 residues: CASSFDFRATQYF. In DNA form, the CDR3 reads TGTGCCAGCAGCTTTGACTTCAGGGCTACGCAGTATTTT. This chain uses TRBV7-9 with TRBJ2-3; weak D call: TRBD1 (5 bases). Looked up from germline, CDR1 is SEHNR and CDR2 is FQNEAQ (reference sequence). V was shortened by 3 bases and J by 8 bases, with 12 bases between the two germline ends. This CDR3 is 13 amino acids long.

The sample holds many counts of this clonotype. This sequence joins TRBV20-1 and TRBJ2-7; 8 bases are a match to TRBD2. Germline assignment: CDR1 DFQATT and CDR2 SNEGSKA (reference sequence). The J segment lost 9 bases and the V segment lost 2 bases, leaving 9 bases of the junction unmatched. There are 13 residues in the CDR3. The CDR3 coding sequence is TGCAGTGCTAGACTCGAGCGGGAGAGCTGGCAGTACTTC. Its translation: CSARLERESWQYF.

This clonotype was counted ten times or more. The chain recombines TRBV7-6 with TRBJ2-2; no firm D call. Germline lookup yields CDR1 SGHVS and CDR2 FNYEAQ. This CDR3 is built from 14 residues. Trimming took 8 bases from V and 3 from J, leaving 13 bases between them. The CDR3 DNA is TGTGCCAGCCGCCGGACGACGGACACCGGGGAGCTGTTTTTT. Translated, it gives CASRRTTDTGELFF. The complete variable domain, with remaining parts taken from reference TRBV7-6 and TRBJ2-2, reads GAGVSQSPRYKVTKRGQDVALRCDPISGHVSLYWYRQALGQGPEFLTYFNYEAQQDKSGLPNDRFSAERPEGSISTLTIQRTEQRDSAMYRCASRRTTDTGELFFGEGSRLTVL.